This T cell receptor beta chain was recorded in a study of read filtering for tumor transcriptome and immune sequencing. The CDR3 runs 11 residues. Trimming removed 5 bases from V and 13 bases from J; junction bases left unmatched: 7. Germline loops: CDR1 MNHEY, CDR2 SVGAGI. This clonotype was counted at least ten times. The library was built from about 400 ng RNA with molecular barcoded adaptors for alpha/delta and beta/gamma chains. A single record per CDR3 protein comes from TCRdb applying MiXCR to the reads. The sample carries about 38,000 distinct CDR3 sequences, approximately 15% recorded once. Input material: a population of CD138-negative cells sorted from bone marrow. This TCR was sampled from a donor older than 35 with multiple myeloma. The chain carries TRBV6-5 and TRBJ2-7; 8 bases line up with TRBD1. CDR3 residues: CASSAPDRVYF. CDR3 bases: TGTGCCAGCAGTGCCCCGGACAGGGTATACTTC.